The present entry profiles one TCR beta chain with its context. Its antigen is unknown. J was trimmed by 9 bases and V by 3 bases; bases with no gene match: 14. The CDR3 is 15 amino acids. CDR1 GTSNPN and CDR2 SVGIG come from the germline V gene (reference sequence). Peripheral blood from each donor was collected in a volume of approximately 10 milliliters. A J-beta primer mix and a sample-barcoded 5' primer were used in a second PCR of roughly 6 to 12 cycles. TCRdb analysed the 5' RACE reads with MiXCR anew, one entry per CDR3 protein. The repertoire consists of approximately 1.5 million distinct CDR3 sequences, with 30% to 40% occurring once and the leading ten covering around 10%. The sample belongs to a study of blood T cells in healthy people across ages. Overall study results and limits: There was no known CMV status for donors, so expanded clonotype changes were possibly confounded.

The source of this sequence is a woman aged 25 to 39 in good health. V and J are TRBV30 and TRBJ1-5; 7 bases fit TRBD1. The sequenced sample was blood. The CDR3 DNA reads TGTGCCTGGAGGAAAATGGGACAGAGAGATCCGCCCCAGCATTTT. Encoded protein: CAWRKMGQRDPPQHF.